The 10 T cell receptor beta chains below were found in one sample sequenced in a study of blood T cells in healthy people across ages. Together with a sample-barcoded 5' primer, a J-beta primer mix was included in a second PCR lasting roughly 6 to 12 cycles. MiXCR was run by TCRdb on the 5' RACE reads, yielding one entry per CDR3 protein. The sample comprises about 640,000 distinct CDR3 sequences, approximately 30% of which are singletons, and less than 20% rests with the top ten. The source material was blood. Receptors originate from a woman aged 80 or older in good health.

This clonotype was counted only a few times. The chain combines TRBV6-5 with TRBJ1-1, with D possibly TRBD1 on 5 matching bases. The CDR3 loop spans 13 amino acids. Trimming shortened V by 2 bases and J by 5 bases, and 9 bases separated the two germline ends. CDR1 and CDR2 (germline): MNHEY, SVGAGI. CDR3 amino acids: CASSYQGTTEAFF. In DNA form, the CDR3 reads TGTGCCAGCAGTTACCAGGGAACAACTGAAGCTTTCTTT.

This clonotype has a count of ten or more. The chain combines TRBV4-1 with TRBJ1-2; D remains unclear. Germline V gene lookup returns CDR1 MGHRA and CDR2 YSYEKL. Trimming pared 0 bases from V and 0 bases from J, leaving 8 bases between. The CDR3 sequence is 15 residues long. Here the CDR3 reads CASSQDQQANYGYTF. The CDR3 DNA reads as TGCGCCAGCAGCCAAGACCAGCAGGCTAACTATGGCTACACCTTC.

This clonotype occurred a few times. The chain combines TRBV18 with TRBJ2-2; no firm D call. CDR1 and CDR2 (germline): KGHSH, LQKENI. The CDR3 has 13 amino acids. The germline V and J ends were trimmed by 1 base and 3 bases, with 3 bases remaining between them. This CDR3 is CASSPQHTGELFF. The CDR3 DNA follows: TGTGCCAGCTCACCACAGCACACCGGGGAGCTGTTTTTT.

As regards this clonotype: A much larger clone differs from this one at a single base, so this may be a read error. The V gene is TRBV7-3, the J gene TRBJ2-2, with 7 positions matching TRBD1. The CDR3 covers 14 residues. Germline CDR1 reads SGHTA; CDR2 reads FQGTGA. The V gene end was trimmed by 11 bases and the J gene end by 5 bases; junction bases not matched to a gene: 11. The CDR3 DNA reads TGTGCCGGCACCCCAACAGGGGTTACCGGGGAGCTGTTTTTT. Amino acids: CAGTPTGVTGELFF.

The V call is TRBV7-8, the J call TRBJ2-3; 12 positions agree with TRBD2. The junction had 8 bases not matched to a gene; V was cut back by 4 bases and J by 0 bases. This CDR3 comprises 18 residues. Germline V lookup: CDR1 SGHVS, CDR2 FQNEAQ. This chain's CDR3 is CASSSGLTSGGSTDTQYF. CDR3 nucleotide sequence: TGTGCCAGCAGCTCGGGCCTAACTAGCGGGGGGAGCACAGATACGCAGTATTTT.

The rearrangement joins TRBV12-3 or TRBV12-4 to TRBJ1-2; weak D call: TRBD1 (5 bases). Deletions cut 7 bases from V and 4 bases from J, with 13 bases between. The CDR3 covers 13 residues. CDR3: CASTVRGGYGYTF. CDR3 DNA: TGTGCCAGCACCGTTCGGGGCGGCTATGGCTACACCTTC.

This clonotype appeared a few times. This chain uses TRBV18 with TRBJ2-7; D is possibly TRBD2 (5 bases). The J call is in doubt because the DNA end fits TRBJ2-4 better. The CDR3 is 13 residues long. Germline CDR1 KGHSH, CDR2 LQKENI. CDR3: CASSPRHGDIQYF. The CDR3 nucleotides are TGTGCCAGCTCACCACGACACGGGGACATTCAGTACTTC.

In its sample, this clonotype was seen a few times. A much more abundant neighbour one base away suggests this may be a read error. The chain employs TRBV6-5 and TRBJ2-7; D is unresolved. The CDR3 extends over 14 amino acids. Per the germline V gene, CDR1 is MNHEY and CDR2 is SVGAGI. The V end lost 6 bases, the J end lost 3 bases, and 15 bases lay between the germline ends. CDR3 in DNA: TGTGCCAGCAGGTATTCGGACCCGTACTACGAGCAGTACTTC. It translates to CASRYSDPYYEQYF.

This clonotype has a count of ten or more. The CDR3 reads CASSLEGTGGHEQYF. CDR3 nucleotides: TGTGCCAGCAGCTTAGAAGGGACAGGGGGACACGAGCAGTACTTC. The genes are TRBV7-2 and TRBJ2-7; TRBD1 matches 11 bases. J gave up 5 bases and V 1 base, and 4 bases lay outside the gene matches. The CDR3 consists of 15 residues. Per germline, CDR1 SGHTA and CDR2 FQGNSA.

Many counts were recorded for this clonotype. The chain employs TRBV9 and TRBJ2-7, with D possibly being TRBD1 (6 bases). V gave up 1 base and J gave up 6 bases, with 11 bases separating them. The V gene's germline CDR1 is SGDLS and CDR2 YYNGEE. The CDR3 totals 13 residues. CDR3 coding DNA: TGTGCCAGCAGCGTAAACAGGGAAGGCGAGCAGTACTTC. This encodes CASSVNREGEQYF. Variable domain in full (rest from reference TRBV9 and TRBJ2-7): DSGVTQTPKHLITATGQRVTLRCSPRSGDLSVYWYQQSLDQGLQFLIQYYNGEERAKGNILERFSAQQFPDLHSELNLSSLELGDSALYFCASSVNREGEQYFGPGTRLTVT.